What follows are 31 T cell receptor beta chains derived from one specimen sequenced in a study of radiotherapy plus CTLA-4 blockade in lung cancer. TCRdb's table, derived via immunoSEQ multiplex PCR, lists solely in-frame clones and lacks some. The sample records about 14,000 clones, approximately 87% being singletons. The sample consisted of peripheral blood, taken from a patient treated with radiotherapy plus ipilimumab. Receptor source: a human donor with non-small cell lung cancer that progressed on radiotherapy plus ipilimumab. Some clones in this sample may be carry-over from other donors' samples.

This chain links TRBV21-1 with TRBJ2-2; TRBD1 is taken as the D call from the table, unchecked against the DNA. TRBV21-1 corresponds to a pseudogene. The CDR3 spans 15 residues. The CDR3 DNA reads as TGTGCCAGCAGCAAATACCAGGGTAACACCGGGGAGCTGTTTTTT. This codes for CASSKYQGNTGELFF.

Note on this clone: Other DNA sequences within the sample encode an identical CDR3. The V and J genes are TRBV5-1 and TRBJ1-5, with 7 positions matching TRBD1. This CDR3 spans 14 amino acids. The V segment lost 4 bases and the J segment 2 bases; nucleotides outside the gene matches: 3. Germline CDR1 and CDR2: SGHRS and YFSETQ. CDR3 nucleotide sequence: TGCGCCAGCAGCCCTGGACAGGGCAATCAGCCCCAGCATTTT. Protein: CASSPGQGNQPQHF.

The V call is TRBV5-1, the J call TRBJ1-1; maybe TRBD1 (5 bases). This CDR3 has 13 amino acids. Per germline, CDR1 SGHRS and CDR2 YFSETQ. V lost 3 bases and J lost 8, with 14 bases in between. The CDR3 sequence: CASSSQGKVEAFF. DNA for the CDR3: TGCGCCAGCAGCTCGCAGGGTAAGGTAGAAGCTTTCTTT.

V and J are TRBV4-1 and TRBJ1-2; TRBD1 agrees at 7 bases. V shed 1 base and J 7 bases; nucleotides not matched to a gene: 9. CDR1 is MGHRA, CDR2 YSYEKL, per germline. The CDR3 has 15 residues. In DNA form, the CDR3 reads TGCGCCAGCAGCCAAGCAGGTAGACAGGGTCTTGGCTACACCTTC. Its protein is CASSQAGRQGLGYTF.

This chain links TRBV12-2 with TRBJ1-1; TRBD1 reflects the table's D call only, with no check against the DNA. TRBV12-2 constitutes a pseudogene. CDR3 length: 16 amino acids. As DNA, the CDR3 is TGTGCAAGTCGCTTACAGGGGGCACGAATGAACACTGAAGCTTTCTTT. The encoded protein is CASRLQGARMNTEAFF.

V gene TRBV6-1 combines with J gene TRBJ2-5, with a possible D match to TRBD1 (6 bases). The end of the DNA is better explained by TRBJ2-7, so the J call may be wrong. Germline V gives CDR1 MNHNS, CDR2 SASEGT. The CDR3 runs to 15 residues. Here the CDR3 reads CASSLTGQETYEQYF. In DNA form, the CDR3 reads TGTGCCAGCAGCCTGACAGGCCAGGAAACTTACGAGCAGTACTTC.

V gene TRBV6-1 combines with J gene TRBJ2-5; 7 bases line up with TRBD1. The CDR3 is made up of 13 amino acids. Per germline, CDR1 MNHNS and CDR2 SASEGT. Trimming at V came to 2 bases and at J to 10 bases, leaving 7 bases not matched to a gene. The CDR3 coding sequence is TGTGCCAGCAGTGAACCGGGACAGATCATCCAGTACTTC. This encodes CASSEPGQIIQYF.

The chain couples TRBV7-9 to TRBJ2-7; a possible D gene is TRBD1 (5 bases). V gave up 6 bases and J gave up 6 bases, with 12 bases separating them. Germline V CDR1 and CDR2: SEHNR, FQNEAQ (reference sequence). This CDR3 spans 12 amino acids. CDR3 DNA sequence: TGTGCCAGCAGTCACATAGGGGTCGAGCAGTACTTC. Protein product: CASSHIGVEQYF. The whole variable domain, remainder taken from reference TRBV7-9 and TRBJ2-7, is DTGVSQNPRHKITKRGQNVTFRCDPISEHNRLYWYRQTLGQGPEFLTYFQNEAQLEKSRLLSDRFSAERPKGSFSTLEIQRTEQGDSAMYLCASSHIGVEQYFGPGTRLTVT.

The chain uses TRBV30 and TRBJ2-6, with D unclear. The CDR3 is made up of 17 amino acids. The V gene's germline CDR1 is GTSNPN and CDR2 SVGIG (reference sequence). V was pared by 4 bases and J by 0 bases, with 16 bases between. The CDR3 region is CAWNTNPIFSGANVLTF. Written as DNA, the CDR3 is TGTGCCTGGAACACCAACCCCATATTCTCTGGGGCCAACGTCCTGACTTTC.

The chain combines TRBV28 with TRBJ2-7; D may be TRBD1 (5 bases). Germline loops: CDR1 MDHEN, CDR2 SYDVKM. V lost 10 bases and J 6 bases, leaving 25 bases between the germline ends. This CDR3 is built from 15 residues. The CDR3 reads CATSPSPGLPSEQYF. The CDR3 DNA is TGTGCCACCTCTCCTTCCCCAGGGCTCCCTAGCGAGCAGTACTTC.

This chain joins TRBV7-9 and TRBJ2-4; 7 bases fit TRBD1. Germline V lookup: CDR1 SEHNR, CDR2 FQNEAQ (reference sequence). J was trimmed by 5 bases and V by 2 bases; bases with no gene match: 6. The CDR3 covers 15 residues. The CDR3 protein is CASSLPGGFENIQYF. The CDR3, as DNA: TGTGCCAGCAGCTTACCAGGGGGTTTTGAAAACATTCAGTACTTC.

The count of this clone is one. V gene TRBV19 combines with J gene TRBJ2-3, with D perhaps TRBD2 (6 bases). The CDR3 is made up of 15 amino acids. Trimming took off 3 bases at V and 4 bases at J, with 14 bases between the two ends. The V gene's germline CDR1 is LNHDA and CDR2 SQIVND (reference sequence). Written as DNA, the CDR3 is TGTGCCAGTAGTATTTTGGCGGCGGGGTCAGATACGCAGTATTTT. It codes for CASSILAAGSDTQYF. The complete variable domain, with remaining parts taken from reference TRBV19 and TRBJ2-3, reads DGGITQSPKYLFRKEGQNVTLSCEQNLNHDAMYWYRQDPGQGLRLIYYSQIVNDFQKGDIAEGYSVSREKKESFPLTVTSAQKNPTAFYLCASSILAAGSDTQYFGPGTRLTVL.

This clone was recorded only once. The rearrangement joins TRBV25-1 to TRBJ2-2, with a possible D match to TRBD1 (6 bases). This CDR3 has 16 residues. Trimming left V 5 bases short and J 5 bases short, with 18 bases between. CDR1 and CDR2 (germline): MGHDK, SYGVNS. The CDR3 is CASSSQGRGGTGELFF. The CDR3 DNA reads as TGTGCCAGCAGTTCCCAAGGCAGGGGTGGGACCGGGGAGCTGTTTTTT. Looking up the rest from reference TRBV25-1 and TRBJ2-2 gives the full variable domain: EADIYQTPRYLVIGTGKKITLECSQTMGHDKMYWYQQDPGMELHLIHYSYGVNSTEKGDLSSESTVSRIRTEHFPLTLESARPSHTSQYLCASSSQGRGGTGELFFGEGSRLTVL.

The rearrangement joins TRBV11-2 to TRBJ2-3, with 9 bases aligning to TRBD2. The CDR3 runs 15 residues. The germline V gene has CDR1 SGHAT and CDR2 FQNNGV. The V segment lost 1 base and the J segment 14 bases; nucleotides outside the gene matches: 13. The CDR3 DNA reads TGTGCCAGCAGCTTAGTAGGTTGGGCGGGGGGGCCCCCGTATTTT. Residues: CASSLVGWAGGPPYF.

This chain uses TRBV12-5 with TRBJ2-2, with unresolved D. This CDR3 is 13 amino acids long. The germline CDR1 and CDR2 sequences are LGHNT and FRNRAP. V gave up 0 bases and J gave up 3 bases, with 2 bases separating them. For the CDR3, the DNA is TGTGCTAGTGGTTTGGTCGACACCGGGGAGCTGTTTTTT. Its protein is CASGLVDTGELFF. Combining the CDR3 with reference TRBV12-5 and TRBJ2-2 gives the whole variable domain DARVTQTPRHKVTEMGQEVTMRCQPILGHNTVFWYRQTMMQGLELLAYFRNRAPLDDSGMPKDRFSAEMPDATLATLKIQPSEPRDSAVYFCASGLVDTGELFFGEGSRLTVL.

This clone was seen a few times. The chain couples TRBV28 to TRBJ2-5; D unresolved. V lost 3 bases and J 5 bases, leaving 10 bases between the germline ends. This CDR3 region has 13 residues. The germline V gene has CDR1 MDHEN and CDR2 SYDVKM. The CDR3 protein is CASSLVHEETQYF. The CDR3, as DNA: TGTGCCAGCAGTTTGGTTCACGAGGAGACCCAGTACTTC.

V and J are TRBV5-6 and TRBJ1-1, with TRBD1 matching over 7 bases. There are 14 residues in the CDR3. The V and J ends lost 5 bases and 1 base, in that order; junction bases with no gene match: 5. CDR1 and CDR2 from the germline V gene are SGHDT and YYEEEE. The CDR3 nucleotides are TGTGCCAGCAGTTGGGACAGTCAGAACACTGAAGCTTTCTTT. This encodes CASSWDSQNTEAFF.

The CDR3 protein is CASSLNGGSYNEQFF. CDR3 nucleotides: TGTGCCAGCAGCTTGAACGGGGGCTCCTACAATGAGCAGTTCTTC. The chain couples TRBV6-5 to TRBJ2-1; tentatively, D is TRBD2 (6 bases). This CDR3 comprises 15 residues. Germline values: CDR1 MNHEY, CDR2 SVGAGI. With 6 bases removed from V and 0 bases from J, the gap between germline ends came to 12 bases.

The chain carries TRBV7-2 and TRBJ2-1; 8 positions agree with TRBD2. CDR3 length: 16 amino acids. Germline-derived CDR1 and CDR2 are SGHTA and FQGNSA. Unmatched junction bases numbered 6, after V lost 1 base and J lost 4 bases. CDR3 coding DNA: TGTGCCAGCAGCTTAGTGTGGCGGGAGGCGTACAATGAGCAGTTCTTC. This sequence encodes CASSLVWREAYNEQFF.

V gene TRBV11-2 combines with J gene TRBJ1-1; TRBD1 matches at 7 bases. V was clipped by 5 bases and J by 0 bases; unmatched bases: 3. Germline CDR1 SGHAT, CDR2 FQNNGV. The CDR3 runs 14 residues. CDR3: CASSIGTVNTEAFF. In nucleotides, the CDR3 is TGTGCCAGCAGCATCGGGACAGTGAACACTGAAGCTTTCTTT.

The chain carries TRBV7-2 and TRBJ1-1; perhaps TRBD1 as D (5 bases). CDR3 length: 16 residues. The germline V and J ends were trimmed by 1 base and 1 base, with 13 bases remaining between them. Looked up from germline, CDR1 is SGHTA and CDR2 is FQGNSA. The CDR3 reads CASSLVWGGSNTEAFF. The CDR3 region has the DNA TGTGCCAGCAGCTTAGTGTGGGGGGGGTCGAACACTGAAGCTTTCTTT. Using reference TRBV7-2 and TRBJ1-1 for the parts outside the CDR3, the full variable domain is GAGVSQSPSNKVTEKGKDVELRCDPISGHTALYWYRQSLGQGLEFLIYFQGNSAPDKSGLPSDRFSAERTGGSVSTLTIQRTQQEDSAVYLCASSLVWGGSNTEAFFGQGTRLTVV.

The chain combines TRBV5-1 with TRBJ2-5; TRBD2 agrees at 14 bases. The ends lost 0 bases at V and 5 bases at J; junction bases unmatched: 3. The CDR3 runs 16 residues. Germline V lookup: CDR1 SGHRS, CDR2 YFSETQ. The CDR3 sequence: CASSLGLAGGQETQYF. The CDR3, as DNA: TGCGCCAGCAGCTTGGGACTAGCGGGAGGGCAGGAGACCCAGTACTTC.

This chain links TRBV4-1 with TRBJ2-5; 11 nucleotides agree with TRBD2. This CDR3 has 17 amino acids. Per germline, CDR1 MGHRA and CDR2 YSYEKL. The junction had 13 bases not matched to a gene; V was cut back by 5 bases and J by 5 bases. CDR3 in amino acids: CASSSGLAGKLGETQYF. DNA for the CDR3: TGCGCCAGCAGCTCTGGACTAGCGGGCAAACTAGGGGAGACCCAGTACTTC.

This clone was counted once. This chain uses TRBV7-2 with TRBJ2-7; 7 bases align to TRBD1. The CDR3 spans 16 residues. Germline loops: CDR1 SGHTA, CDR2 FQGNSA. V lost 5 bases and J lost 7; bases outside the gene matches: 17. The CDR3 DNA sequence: TGTGCCAGCAGCCCCCGGGTTGGAGACAGGGCCCGGGAGCAGTACTTC. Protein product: CASSPRVGDRAREQYF.

The DNA of the CDR3 is TGTGCCAGCAGCTTACCTCGAGGGGGGAGCGGGAGTTACAATGAGCAGTTCTTC. Its translation is CASSLPRGGSGSYNEQFF. The chain couples TRBV7-2 to TRBJ2-1, with 8 positions matching TRBD2. CDR3 size: 18 residues. The germline CDR1 and CDR2 sequences are SGHTA and FQGNSA. J was trimmed by 4 bases and V by 2 bases; bases with no gene match: 13. Based on the CDR3 plus reference TRBV7-2 and TRBJ2-1, the full variable domain is GAGVSQSPSNKVTEKGKDVELRCDPISGHTALYWYRQSLGQGLEFLIYFQGNSAPDKSGLPSDRFSAERTGGSVSTLTIQRTQQEDSAVYLCASSLPRGGSGSYNEQFFGPGTRLTVL.

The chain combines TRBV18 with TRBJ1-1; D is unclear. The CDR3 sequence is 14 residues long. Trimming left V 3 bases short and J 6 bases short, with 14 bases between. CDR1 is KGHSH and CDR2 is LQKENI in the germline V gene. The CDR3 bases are TGTGCCAGCTCACCGACGAAAGGTAGCGCTGAAGCTTTCTTT. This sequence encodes CASSPTKGSAEAFF.

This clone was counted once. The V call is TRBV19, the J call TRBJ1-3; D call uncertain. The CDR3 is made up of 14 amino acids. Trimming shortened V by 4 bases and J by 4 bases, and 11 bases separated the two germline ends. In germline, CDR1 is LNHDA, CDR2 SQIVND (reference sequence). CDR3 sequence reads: CASSSGNIGNTIYF. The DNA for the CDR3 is TGTGCCAGTAGTAGCGGGAACATCGGAAACACCATATATTTT. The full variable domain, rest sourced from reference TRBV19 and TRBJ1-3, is DGGITQSPKYLFRKEGQNVTLSCEQNLNHDAMYWYRQDPGQGLRLIYYSQIVNDFQKGDIAEGYSVSREKKESFPLTVTSAQKNPTAFYLCASSSGNIGNTIYFGEGSWLTVV.

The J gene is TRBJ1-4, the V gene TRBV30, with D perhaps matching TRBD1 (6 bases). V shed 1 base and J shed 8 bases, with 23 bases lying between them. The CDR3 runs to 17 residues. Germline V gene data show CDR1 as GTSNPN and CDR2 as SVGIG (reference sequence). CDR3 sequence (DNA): TGTGCCTGGAGTGCCCAGAAATCCGGGACAAGTAGGGAAAAACTGTTTTTT. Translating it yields CAWSAQKSGTSREKLFF.

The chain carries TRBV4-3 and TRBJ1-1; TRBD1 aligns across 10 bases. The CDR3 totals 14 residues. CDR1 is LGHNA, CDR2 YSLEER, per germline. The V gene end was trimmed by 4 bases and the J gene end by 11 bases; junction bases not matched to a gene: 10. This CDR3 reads CASSPVPGQGPAFF. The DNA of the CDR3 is TGCGCCAGCAGCCCCGTCCCGGGACAGGGGCCCGCTTTCTTT.

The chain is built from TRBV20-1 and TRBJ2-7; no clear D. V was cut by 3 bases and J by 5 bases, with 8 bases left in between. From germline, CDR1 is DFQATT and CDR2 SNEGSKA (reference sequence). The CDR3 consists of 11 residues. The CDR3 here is CSASTPNEQYF. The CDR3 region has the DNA TGCAGTGCTAGCACTCCTAACGAGCAGTACTTC.

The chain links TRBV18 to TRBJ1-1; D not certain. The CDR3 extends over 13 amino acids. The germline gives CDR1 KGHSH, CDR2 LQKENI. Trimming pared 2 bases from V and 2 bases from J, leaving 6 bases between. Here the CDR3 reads CASSPTTNTEAFF. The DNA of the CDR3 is TGTGCCAGCTCACCAACTACAAACACTGAAGCTTTCTTT.